A single sample is the source of the 15 T cell receptor beta chains below, sequenced in a study of blood T cell repertoires in COVID-19. Profiling relied on immunoSEQ multiplex PCR, and the TCRdb table lists in-frame clones only, not all of them. The sample has about 240,000 clones; about 86% are singletons. The sample taken for sequencing was peripheral blood. The receptor source for this set is a man aged 55 to 70 with acute or convalescent COVID-19.

The chain joins TRBV3-1 (or the pseudogene TRBV3-2) to TRBJ1-1; D call uncertain. Germline-derived CDR1 and CDR2 are LGHDT and YNNKEL (reference sequence). Trimming pared 1 base from V and 10 bases from J, leaving 7 bases between. This CDR3 comprises 11 residues. The CDR3 is CASSQGTRAFF. The CDR3 bases are TGTGCCAGCAGCCAAGGTACCAGAGCTTTCTTT.

The chain joins TRBV11-1 to TRBJ1-1, with 8 positions matching TRBD1. Losses at the gene ends were 0 bases for V and 4 bases for J; bases not matched to a gene: 7. The V gene's germline CDR1 is SGHAT and CDR2 FQDESV (reference sequence). The CDR3 is 16 residues long. The CDR3 reads CASSLAGQGLSTEAFF. CDR3 nucleotides: TGTGCCAGCAGCTTAGCTGGACAGGGACTGAGCACTGAAGCTTTCTTT.

This clone was seen just once. This sequence joins TRBV7-2 and TRBJ2-3; TRBD1 matches at 10 bases. Per the germline V gene, CDR1 is SGHTA and CDR2 is FQGNSA. The CDR3 covers 16 residues. The V and J ends lost 0 bases and 2 bases, in that order; junction bases with no gene match: 2. The CDR3 loop reads CASSLAGTGATDTQYF. Here the CDR3 DNA reads TGTGCCAGCAGCTTAGCCGGGACAGGGGCCACAGATACGCAGTATTTT.

The chain is built from TRBV7-8 and TRBJ1-5; the D gene is possibly TRBD1 (6 bases). V was shortened by 5 bases and J by 0 bases, with 14 bases between the two germline ends. The CDR3 is made up of 16 amino acids. CDR1 is SGHVS and CDR2 is FQNEAQ in the germline V gene. The CDR3 is CASSGGGPYSNQPQHF. The CDR3, as DNA: TGTGCCAGCAGCGGCGGGGGCCCCTATAGCAATCAGCCCCAGCATTTT.

The chain uses TRBV19 and TRBJ1-5; the D is unclear. V shed 3 bases and J shed 4 bases, with 7 bases lying between them. Germline loops: CDR1 LNHDA, CDR2 SQIVND (reference sequence). The CDR3 extends over 13 amino acids. The CDR3 protein is CASSISRNQPQHF. The CDR3 DNA reads TGTGCCAGTAGTATCAGCAGGAATCAGCCCCAGCATTTT.

V is TRBV9 and J is TRBJ1-3; D remains unclear. V was shortened by 3 bases and J by 4 bases, with 14 bases between the two germline ends. The CDR3 runs 15 residues. CDR1 is SGDLS and CDR2 is YYNGEE in the germline V gene. CDR3 region: CASSGTDSRGNTIYF. CDR3 nucleotides: TGTGCCAGCAGCGGGACGGACTCTCGAGGAAACACCATATATTTT.

The chain carries TRBV6-5 and TRBJ1-1; D is unclear. The CDR3 is 15 amino acids. The germline V gene has CDR1 MNHEY and CDR2 SVGAGI. V lost 6 bases to trimming and J lost 1 base, with 15 bases between them. The CDR3 sequence is CASRDAGVSNTEAFF. The CDR3 DNA reads as TGTGCCAGCAGGGATGCCGGGGTCTCGAACACTGAAGCTTTCTTT.

The chain combines TRBV11-2 with TRBJ1-3; tentative D call: TRBD1 (6 bases). Germline V gene sequence: CDR1 SGHAT, CDR2 FQNNGV. The CDR3 loop spans 15 amino acids. Trimming left V 7 bases short and J 0 bases short, with 13 bases between. As DNA, the CDR3 is TGTGCCAGCACCACGCAGGGGACCTCTGGAAACACCATATATTTT. Protein sequence: CASTTQGTSGNTIYF.

This chain connects TRBV7-9 to TRBJ2-3, with TRBD1 identical over 10 bases. Trimming cost V 1 base and J 3 bases; bases outside gene matches: 4. From germline, CDR1 is SEHNR and CDR2 FQNEAQ (reference sequence). CDR3 length: 16 amino acids. CDR3 region: CASSLGVGQGTDTQYF. In DNA form, the CDR3 reads TGTGCCAGCAGCTTAGGAGTGGGACAGGGGACAGATACGCAGTATTTT.

CDR3 protein: CASSTRTAAFKLFF. Written as DNA, the CDR3 is TGTGCCAGCAGCACGCGGACAGCCGCGTTTAAGCTGTTTTTT. The chain combines TRBV3-1 (or the pseudogene TRBV3-2) with TRBJ2-2; tentatively, D is TRBD1 (6 bases). The CDR3 contains 14 residues. CDR1 is LGHDT, CDR2 YNNKEL, per germline (reference sequence). The ends were cut back, 5 bases at V and 12 bases at J, with 19 bases in the middle.

On this clone itself: Other DNA sequences in the same sample also yield this CDR3. V usage is TRBV30 and J usage is TRBJ1-1; possible D gene TRBD1, 6 bases. Germline V gives CDR1 GTSNPN, CDR2 SVGIG (reference sequence). There are 12 residues in the CDR3. V lost 3 bases and J lost 1, with 6 bases in between. The CDR3 here is CAWRGQNTEAFF. CDR3 sequence (DNA): TGTGCCTGGAGGGGACAGAACACTGAAGCTTTCTTT.

This chain joins TRBV19 and TRBJ2-7; a weak D match, TRBD1 (5 bases). The CDR3 spans 14 residues. V lost 7 bases, J lost 0 bases, and 13 bases lay in between. Germline CDR1 is LNHDA and CDR2 is SQIVND (reference sequence). CDR3 protein: CASKGSESSYEQYF. CDR3 DNA sequence: TGTGCCAGTAAGGGGTCCGAGAGCTCCTACGAGCAGTACTTC.

This clone was counted between two and nine times. The chain has TRBV5-1 and TRBJ1-2; weak D call: TRBD1 (6 bases). From germline, CDR1 is SGHRS and CDR2 YFSETQ. V shed 2 bases and J shed 0 bases, with 14 bases lying between them. The CDR3 length is 16 residues. The CDR3 DNA reads TGCGCCAGCAGCTTAACCGACAGGCGGACTAACTATGGCTACACCTTC. Amino acids: CASSLTDRRTNYGYTF.

This clone came up once. The chain has TRBV11-3 and TRBJ2-7; unclear D gene. The CDR3 runs 12 residues. Trimming stripped 4 bases from V and 1 base from J, with 5 bases between. Germline V CDR1 and CDR2: SGHNT, YENEEA. The CDR3, as DNA: TGTGCCAGCAGCTCGACTTCCTACGAGCAGTACTTC. Encoded protein: CASSSTSYEQYF.

The rearrangement joins TRBV11-2 to TRBJ1-3, with TRBD1 as a possible D gene (5 bases). Germline loops: CDR1 SGHAT, CDR2 FQNNGV. CDR3 length: 15 residues. Trimming cost V 1 base and J 0 bases, with 7 bases left between them. The CDR3 reads CASSLGRGSGNTIYF. The CDR3, as DNA: TGTGCCAGCAGCTTAGGGAGGGGCTCTGGAAACACCATATATTTT.